This T cell receptor (beta chain) was observed in a study of beta chain features in type 1 diabetes. The study's findings and limits: For Type 1 diabetes patients, all four CD4+ subsets carried TCRB CDR3s that were moderately but significantly shorter. A cDNA-based sequencing approach could over-represent cells with high TCR expression.

Sort purity for all populations was recorded as exceeding 98%. The V gene's germline CDR1 is PRHDT and CDR2 FYEKMQ (reference sequence). The CDR3 length is 12 residues. V was pared by 7 bases and J by 7 bases, with 10 bases between. On this clone: Its antigen remains unidentified.

What was sequenced were expressed TCRB transcripts, since all of the isolated RNA had been reverse transcribed. Naive, central memory and regulatory T cell samples produced a mean of around 4 million reads. The assay was immunoSEQ multiplex PCR, and TCRdb's table has in-frame clones only and misses some. The sample includes a few hundred thousand clones, more than 15% of them seen just once. The sequence derives from a man in his thirties or forties with type 1 diabetes. Sequenced material: naive CD4+ T cells from blood. The gene calls are TRBV13 and TRBJ2-2; tentatively, D is TRBD2 (5 bases). The CDR3: CASTSDYGELFF. The CDR3 region has the DNA TGTGCCAGCACCTCCGACTACGGGGAGCTGTTTTTT.